The 19 T cell receptor beta chains reported below all come from one sample, sequenced in a study of cytomegalovirus exposure and HLA in healthy donors. Clones were read by immunoSEQ multiplex PCR, and TCRdb kept only the in-frame ones, dropping some. The table lists 150,000 to 160,000 clones, 75% to 90% of them singletons. Sequences were obtained from PBMCs. Receptors originate from a man between 18 and 29 years old in good health and CMV-seropositive.

The gene calls are TRBV19 and TRBJ2-4, with 9 bases lining up with TRBD2. Germline lookup yields CDR1 LNHDA and CDR2 SQIVND (reference sequence). V trimming: 5 bases; J trimming: 8 bases; junction bases outside the gene matches: 7. This CDR3 has 14 residues. The CDR3: CASSSRGGGDIQYF. In DNA, the CDR3 is TGTGCCAGTAGTTCGCGGGGGGGAGGTGACATTCAGTACTTC.

The rearrangement joins TRBV28 to TRBJ2-7, with D possibly TRBD2 on 6 matching bases. Germline CDR1 is MDHEN and CDR2 is SYDVKM. This CDR3 is built from 13 residues. The germline V and J ends were trimmed by 5 bases and 7 bases, with 15 bases remaining between them. The CDR3 sequence is CASSHGWRAEQYF. For the CDR3, the DNA is TGTGCCAGCAGTCACGGCTGGAGGGCTGAGCAGTACTTC. The complete variable domain, with remaining parts taken from reference TRBV28 and TRBJ2-7, reads DVKVTQSSRYLVKRTGEKVFLECVQDMDHENMFWYRQDPGLGLRLIYFSYDVKMKEKGDIPEGYSVSREKKERFSLILESASTNQTSMYLCASSHGWRAEQYFGPGTRLTVT.

The chain joins TRBV28 to TRBJ2-3; 9 bases match TRBD2. The V and J ends lost 6 bases and 3 bases, in that order; junction bases with no gene match: 4. Per the germline V gene, CDR1 is MDHEN and CDR2 is SYDVKM. The CDR3 length is 14 residues. The CDR3 loop reads CASSLAGKTDTQYF. The CDR3 coding sequence is TGTGCCAGCAGCCTAGCGGGGAAGACAGATACGCAGTATTTT.

The chain recombines TRBV5-4 with TRBJ1-3; TRBD1 agrees at 7 bases. Unmatched junction bases numbered 10, after V lost 4 bases and J lost 0 bases. The CDR3 is 17 amino acids. CDR1 and CDR2 from the germline V gene are SGHNT and YYREEE (reference sequence). DNA for the CDR3: TGTGCCAGCAGCCCTGAACTTGGGACAGTCTCTGGAAACACCATATATTTT. It specifies CASSPELGTVSGNTIYF.

V gene TRBV19 combines with J gene TRBJ1-5, with a possible D match to TRBD1 (5 bases). The germline V gene encodes CDR1 LNHDA and CDR2 SQIVND (reference sequence). V lost 3 bases and J lost 4, with 13 bases in between. The CDR3 extends over 15 amino acids. The CDR3 DNA follows: TGTGCCAGTAGTATGTTCAGGGTTGGTAATCAGCCCCAGCATTTT. This encodes CASSMFRVGNQPQHF.

The J gene is TRBJ2-7, the V gene TRBV7-2, with 9 positions matching TRBD1. From germline, CDR1 is SGHTA and CDR2 FQGNSA. This CDR3 has 15 amino acids. V lost 2 bases, J lost 5 bases, and 7 bases stayed unmatched. CDR3 region: CASSLPGTGRDEQYF. DNA for the CDR3: TGTGCCAGCAGCTTACCGGGGACAGGGAGGGACGAGCAGTACTTC. The full variable domain, its missing parts supplied by reference TRBV7-2 and TRBJ2-7, is GAGVSQSPSNKVTEKGKDVELRCDPISGHTALYWYRQSLGQGLEFLIYFQGNSAPDKSGLPSDRFSAERTGGSVSTLTIQRTQQEDSAVYLCASSLPGTGRDEQYFGPGTRLTVT.

V gene TRBV2 combines with J gene TRBJ2-6, with D possibly being TRBD2 (6 bases). The germline CDR1 and CDR2 sequences are SNHLY and FYNNEI. The CDR3 sequence is 16 residues long. The V and J ends lost 2 bases and 4 bases respectively, with 12 bases between them. CDR3: CASSERRGEGANVLTF. The CDR3 nucleotides read TGTGCCAGCAGTGAAAGGAGGGGCGAAGGGGCCAACGTCCTGACTTTC.

This chain connects TRBV2 to TRBJ2-5; 8 bases agree with TRBD2. With V trimmed by 7 bases and J by 2 bases, 9 bases remained unmatched. The CDR3 sequence is 15 residues long. CDR1 and CDR2 (germline): SNHLY, FYNNEI. CDR3 DNA: TGTGCCAGCATGAAAAGCGGGGGCCCTCAAGAGACCCAGTACTTC. This codes for CASMKSGGPQETQYF.

The chain recombines TRBV2 with TRBJ2-5, with D uncertain. Per the germline V gene, CDR1 is SNHLY and CDR2 is FYNNEI. The CDR3 contains 13 residues. V lost 5 bases and J 3 bases, leaving 10 bases between the germline ends. The CDR3 coding sequence is TGTGCCAGCAGTATCAGCGTAAAAGAGACCCAGTACTTC. Translated: CASSISVKETQYF.

The chain joins TRBV7-9 to TRBJ1-1, with 10 bases matching TRBD1. The ends lost 3 bases at V and 3 bases at J; junction bases unmatched: 4. The CDR3 runs 15 residues. Germline V gene sequence: CDR1 SEHNR, CDR2 FQNEAQ (reference sequence). This CDR3 reads CASSLGQGSDTEAFF. In nucleotides, the CDR3 is TGTGCCAGCAGCTTGGGACAGGGGAGCGACACTGAAGCTTTCTTT.

The chain links TRBV6-5 to TRBJ1-3; D gene unclear. Deletions cut 6 bases from V and 0 bases from J, with 12 bases between. CDR1 is MNHEY and CDR2 is SVGAGI in the germline V gene. This CDR3 comprises 15 residues. CDR3 amino acids: CASRVSHSSGNTIYF. The CDR3 bases are TGTGCCAGCAGGGTGTCTCACAGCTCTGGAAACACCATATATTTT.

In nucleotides, the CDR3 is TGTGCCAGCAGCGTAGAGGCGGGGCCTTTCTACGAGCAGTACTTC. It is translated as CASSVEAGPFYEQYF. This chain connects TRBV9 to TRBJ2-7, with D perhaps matching TRBD2 (6 bases). The CDR3 is made up of 15 amino acids. V was pared by 0 bases and J by 3 bases, with 13 bases between. Germline loops: CDR1 SGDLS, CDR2 YYNGEE.

This clone was observed a single time. This chain connects TRBV9 to TRBJ2-7, with 9 positions matching TRBD1. There are 17 residues in the CDR3. CDR1 is SGDLS and CDR2 is YYNGEE in the germline V gene. V shed 4 bases, J shed 3 bases, and the junction held 14 bases outside the gene matches. CDR3 coding DNA: TGTGCCAGCAGCCGGACGGCATCGGGACAGGGCTTCTACGAGCAGTACTTC. Translated, it gives CASSRTASGQGFYEQYF. Supplemented by reference TRBV9 and TRBJ2-7, the full variable domain reads DSGVTQTPKHLITATGQRVTLRCSPRSGDLSVYWYQQSLDQGLQFLIQYYNGEERAKGNILERFSAQQFPDLHSELNLSSLELGDSALYFCASSRTASGQGFYEQYFGPGTRLTVT.

The V and J genes are TRBV9 and TRBJ2-3; D unclear. V lost 4 bases and J 0 bases, leaving 21 bases between the germline ends. Germline V gene data show CDR1 as SGDLS and CDR2 as YYNGEE. The CDR3 loop spans 18 amino acids. CDR3 loop: CASSPFGSAPPSTDTQYF. The CDR3, as DNA: TGTGCCAGCAGCCCATTCGGTTCTGCCCCCCCGAGCACAGATACGCAGTATTTT.

The rearrangement joins TRBV27 to TRBJ2-7; the match to TRBD1 covers 8 bases. Germline V gene lookup returns CDR1 MNHEY and CDR2 SMNVEV (reference sequence). J was trimmed by 3 bases and V by 3 bases; bases with no gene match: 7. The CDR3 has 15 amino acids. The CDR3 coding sequence is TGTGCCAGCAGTTTCCTCGGGACAGGTAACTACGAGCAGTACTTC. It codes for CASSFLGTGNYEQYF.

The chain employs TRBV29-1 and TRBJ2-7; D perhaps matches TRBD1 (5 bases). V was trimmed by 5 bases and J by 5 bases, leaving 16 bases between them. This CDR3 is 13 amino acids long. Germline-derived CDR1 and CDR2 are SQVTM and ANQGSEA. CDR3 amino acids: CSVFGQGGHEQYF. The CDR3 coding sequence is TGCAGCGTTTTCGGGCAGGGTGGGCACGAGCAGTACTTC.

The V and J genes are TRBV11-2 and TRBJ1-2; a weak D match, TRBD1 (5 bases). Trimming pared 2 bases from V and 5 bases from J, leaving 12 bases between. The CDR3 loop spans 14 amino acids. Per germline, CDR1 SGHAT and CDR2 FQNNGV. In DNA, the CDR3 is TGTGCCAGCAGCTTAAGGGGCTCTTTTTATGGCTACACCTTC. Its translation: CASSLRGSFYGYTF. Based on the CDR3 plus reference TRBV11-2 and TRBJ1-2, the full variable domain is EAGVAQSPRYKIIEKRQSVAFWCNPISGHATLYWYQQILGQGPKLLIQFQNNGVVDDSQLPKDRFSAERLKGVDSTLKIQPAKLEDSAVYLCASSLRGSFYGYTFGSGTRLTVV.

The V call is TRBV7-6, the J call TRBJ2-3, with D tentatively TRBD2 (7 bases). CDR1 and CDR2 (germline): SGHVS, FNYEAQ. Trimming cost V 4 bases and J 0 bases, with 11 bases left between them. CDR3 length: 15 amino acids. The chain's CDR3 is CASSWGGASTDTQYF. In DNA form, the CDR3 reads TGTGCCAGCAGCTGGGGGGGGGCTAGCACAGATACGCAGTATTTT.

The chain employs TRBV7-3 and TRBJ1-1, with 9 bases aligning to TRBD1. The J segment lost 4 bases and the V segment lost 4 bases, leaving 7 bases of the junction unmatched. This CDR3 is 15 amino acids long. The germline V gene has CDR1 SGHTA and CDR2 FQGTGA. The CDR3 region is CASSSTGGVGTEAFF. The CDR3 DNA reads TGTGCCAGCAGCTCTACAGGGGGCGTCGGCACTGAAGCTTTCTTT.